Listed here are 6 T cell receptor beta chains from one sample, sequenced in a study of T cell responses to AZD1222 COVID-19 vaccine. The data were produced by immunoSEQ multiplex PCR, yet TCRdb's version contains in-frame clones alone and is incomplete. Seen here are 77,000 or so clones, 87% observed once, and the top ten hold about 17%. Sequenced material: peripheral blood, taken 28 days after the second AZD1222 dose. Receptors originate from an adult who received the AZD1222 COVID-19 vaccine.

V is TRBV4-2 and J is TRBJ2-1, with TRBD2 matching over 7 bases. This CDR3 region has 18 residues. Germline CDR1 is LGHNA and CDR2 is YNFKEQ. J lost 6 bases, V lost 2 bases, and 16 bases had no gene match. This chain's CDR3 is CASSQRPNREVGVNEQFF. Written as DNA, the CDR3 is TGTGCCAGCAGCCAAAGACCTAACCGGGAGGTGGGTGTCAATGAGCAGTTCTTC.

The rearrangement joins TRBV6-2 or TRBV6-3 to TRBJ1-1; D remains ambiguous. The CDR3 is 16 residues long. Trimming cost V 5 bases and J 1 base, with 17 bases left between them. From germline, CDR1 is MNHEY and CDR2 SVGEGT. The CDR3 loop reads CASSAHHTARNTEAFF. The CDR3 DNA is TGTGCCAGCAGTGCTCACCACACGGCTCGGAACACTGAAGCTTTCTTT.

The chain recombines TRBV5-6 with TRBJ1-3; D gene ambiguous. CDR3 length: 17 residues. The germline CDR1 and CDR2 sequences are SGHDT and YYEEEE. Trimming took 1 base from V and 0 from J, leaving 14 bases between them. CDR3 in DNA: TGTGCCAGCAGCTTGTCGGACGGAAGGATCTCTGGAAACACCATATATTTT. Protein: CASSLSDGRISGNTIYF. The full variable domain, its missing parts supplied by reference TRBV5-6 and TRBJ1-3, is DAGVTQSPTHLIKTRGQQVTLRCSPKSGHDTVSWYQQALGQGPQFIFQYYEEEERQRGNFPDRFSGHQFPNYSSELNVNALLLGDSALYLCASSLSDGRISGNTIYFGEGSWLTVV.

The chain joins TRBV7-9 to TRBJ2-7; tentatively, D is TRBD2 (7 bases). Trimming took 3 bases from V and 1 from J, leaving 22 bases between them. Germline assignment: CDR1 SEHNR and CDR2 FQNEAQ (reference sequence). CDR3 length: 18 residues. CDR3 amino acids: CASSFHPGGAERSYEQYF. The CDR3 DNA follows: TGTGCCAGCAGCTTCCACCCTGGGGGGGCAGAACGTTCCTACGAGCAGTACTTC.

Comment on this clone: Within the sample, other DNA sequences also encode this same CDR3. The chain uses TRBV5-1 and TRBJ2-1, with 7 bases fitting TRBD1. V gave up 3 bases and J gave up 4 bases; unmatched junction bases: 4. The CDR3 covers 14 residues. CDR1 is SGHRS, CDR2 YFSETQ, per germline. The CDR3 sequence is CASSSAGGYNEQFF. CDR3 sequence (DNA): TGCGCCAGCAGCTCGGCAGGGGGATACAATGAGCAGTTCTTC.

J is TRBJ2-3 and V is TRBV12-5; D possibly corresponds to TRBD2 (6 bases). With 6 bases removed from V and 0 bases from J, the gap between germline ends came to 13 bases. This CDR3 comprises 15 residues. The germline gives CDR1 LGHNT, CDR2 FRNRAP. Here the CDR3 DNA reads TGTGCTAGTGGATCGGGGGAGACTAGCACAGATACGCAGTATTTT. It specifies CASGSGETSTDTQYF.